The 29 T cell receptor beta chains reported below all come from one sample, sequenced in a study of siplizumab effects on memory and regulatory T cells. TCRdb's copy holds only in-frame clones and misses some; the assay was immunoSEQ multiplex PCR. The table lists 45,000 to 60,000 clones, about 90% of them singletons. Sequenced input: naive CD8+ T cells sorted from blood. The receptors come from a human donor in good health.

The chain links TRBV7-9 to TRBJ2-1; no clear D. This CDR3 region has 12 residues. CDR1 SEHNR and CDR2 FQNEAQ come from the germline V gene (reference sequence). Trimming shortened V by 1 base and J by 7 bases, and 5 bases separated the two germline ends. DNA for the CDR3: TGTGCCAGCAGCTTAGACGGTAATGAGCAGTTCTTC. Encoded protein: CASSLDGNEQFF. The whole variable domain, filled in from reference TRBV7-9 and TRBJ2-1, reads DTGVSQNPRHKITKRGQNVTFRCDPISEHNRLYWYRQTLGQGPEFLTYFQNEAQLEKSRLLSDRFSAERPKGSFSTLEIQRTEQGDSAMYLCASSLDGNEQFFGPGTRLTVL.

CDR3 in amino acids: CSVVTSSYEQYF. DNA for the CDR3: TGCAGCGTTGTGACCAGCTCCTACGAGCAGTACTTC. The gene calls are TRBV29-1 and TRBJ2-7; D is uncertain. V was clipped by 4 bases and J by 0 bases, with 7 bases between them. Per the germline V gene, CDR1 is SQVTM and CDR2 is ANQGSEA. This CDR3 contains 12 residues.

The chain recombines TRBV11-2 with TRBJ2-1; 8 nucleotides agree with TRBD2. With 0 bases clipped from V and 5 bases from J, the junction kept 18 bases outside the gene matches. Germline-derived CDR1 and CDR2 are SGHAT and FQNNGV. This CDR3 is built from 20 residues. In nucleotides, the CDR3 is TGTGCCAGCAGCTTAGATCTAGGTATGGGGGTACTAGCGGTAAACAATGAGCAGTTCTTC. This sequence encodes CASSLDLGMGVLAVNNEQFF.

The chain uses TRBV7-8 and TRBJ2-1, with 8 bases aligning to TRBD1. Germline trimming cut 2 bases from V and 10 bases from J; bases unmatched to any gene: 7. Germline-derived CDR1 and CDR2 are SGHVS and FQNEAQ. The CDR3 is made up of 14 amino acids. The CDR3 is CASSLQGAPGEQFF. For the CDR3, the DNA is TGTGCCAGCAGCTTACAGGGGGCCCCGGGGGAGCAGTTCTTC.

This chain uses TRBV6-5 with TRBJ2-1; 11 bases map to TRBD2. The germline V gene encodes CDR1 MNHEY and CDR2 SVGAGI. The CDR3 has 14 residues. V gave up 2 bases and J gave up 8 bases; unmatched junction bases: 2. The CDR3 spells CASSYLTSGDEQFF. The CDR3 DNA follows: TGTGCCAGCAGTTACCTGACTAGCGGGGATGAGCAGTTCTTC.

The chain is built from TRBV10-1 and TRBJ1-1; 8 bases are shared with TRBD1. The CDR3 covers 18 residues. Per germline, CDR1 WNHNN and CDR2 SYGVQD (reference sequence). The junction had 15 bases not matched to a gene; V was cut back by 0 bases and J by 6 bases. The CDR3 DNA reads as TGCGCCAGCAGTGAGTCGCGTCCCCGGGACAGGAATTACGCTGAAGCTTTCTTT. This gives the protein CASSESRPRDRNYAEAFF.

The chain is built from TRBV5-1 and TRBJ2-2; 9 bases are a match to TRBD2. CDR1 and CDR2 (germline): SGHRS, YFSETQ. The J segment lost 5 bases and the V segment lost 4 bases, leaving 9 bases of the junction unmatched. The CDR3 extends over 16 amino acids. The CDR3 is CASSVGGLAETGELFF. The CDR3, as DNA: TGCGCCAGCAGCGTGGGGGGACTAGCAGAAACCGGGGAGCTGTTTTTT.

The chain links TRBV4-1 to TRBJ1-1; the D is unclear. This CDR3 is 14 amino acids long. The germline CDR1 and CDR2 sequences are MGHRA and YSYEKL. V dropped 1 base and J dropped 2 bases, with 8 bases sitting between them. The CDR3 here is CASSQVGPNTEAFF. Here the CDR3 DNA reads TGCGCCAGCAGCCAAGTCGGACCTAACACTGAAGCTTTCTTT.

The chain joins TRBV2 to TRBJ2-7, with a tentative D call TRBD1 (5 bases). Germline loops: CDR1 SNHLY, CDR2 FYNNEI. The CDR3 consists of 14 residues. V was shortened by 5 bases and J by 0 bases, with 11 bases between the two germline ends. CDR3 bases: TGTGCCAGCAGTCAGGGCGGAGCCTCCTACGAGCAGTACTTC. Translating gives CASSQGGASYEQYF. Together with reference TRBV2 and TRBJ2-7, the CDR3 gives the full variable domain: EPEVTQTPSHQVTQMGQEVILRCVPISNHLYFYWYRQILGQKVEFLVSFYNNEISEKSEIFDDQFSVERPDGSNFTLKIRSTKLEDSAMYFCASSQGGASYEQYFGPGTRLTVT.

The chain has TRBV5-4 and TRBJ2-5; the D gene is possibly TRBD2 (5 bases). Trimming took 4 bases from V and 3 from J, leaving 16 bases between them. The CDR3 is 15 amino acids. Germline V gives CDR1 SGHNT, CDR2 YYREEE (reference sequence). CDR3: CASSPIDGVEETQYF. The CDR3 DNA reads as TGTGCCAGCAGCCCCATAGACGGGGTCGAAGAGACCCAGTACTTC.

The CDR3 sequence: CASSPSESGLIHEQYF. The CDR3 DNA sequence: TGTGCCAGCAGCCCCTCCGAGTCGGGACTAATCCACGAGCAGTACTTC. This chain joins TRBV27 and TRBJ2-7; 7 nucleotides match TRBD2. This CDR3 is 16 amino acids long. CDR1 and CDR2 from the germline V gene are MNHEY and SMNVEV (reference sequence). J gave up 5 bases and V 6 bases, and 16 bases lay outside the gene matches.

The chain combines TRBV4-1 with TRBJ1-1; the D gene is possibly TRBD1 (5 bases). Germline lookup yields CDR1 MGHRA and CDR2 YSYEKL. V was trimmed by 1 base and J by 1 base, leaving 13 bases between them. The CDR3 loop spans 16 amino acids. CDR3 in amino acids: CASSQVKGRGNTEAFF. CDR3 sequence (DNA): TGCGCCAGCAGCCAAGTGAAGGGGAGGGGGAACACTGAAGCTTTCTTT.

The chain uses TRBV7-2 and TRBJ1-5; D remains ambiguous. Germline V lookup: CDR1 SGHTA, CDR2 FQGNSA. V lost 1 base and J 0 bases, leaving 10 bases between the germline ends. The CDR3 runs to 16 residues. The CDR3 sequence is CASSLGARASNQPQHF. DNA of the CDR3: TGTGCCAGCAGCTTAGGGGCTCGGGCTAGCAATCAGCCCCAGCATTTT.

The gene calls are TRBV10-1 and TRBJ1-1; D is ambiguous. Trimming left V 3 bases short and J 4 bases short, with 6 bases between. The germline gives CDR1 WNHNN, CDR2 SYGVQD (reference sequence). The CDR3 is made up of 12 amino acids. The CDR3 sequence is CASSDEGTEAFF. The CDR3 coding sequence is TGCGCCAGCAGTGACGAGGGCACTGAAGCTTTCTTT.

The V and J genes are TRBV5-1 and TRBJ2-7; D remains ambiguous. With 4 bases removed from V and 1 base from J, the gap between germline ends came to 18 bases. This CDR3 is built from 16 residues. Germline values: CDR1 SGHRS, CDR2 YFSETQ. The CDR3: CASSTGPSLGSYEQYF. In nucleotides, the CDR3 is TGCGCCAGCAGCACCGGGCCGAGCCTCGGATCCTACGAGCAGTACTTC. Full variable domain (outside the CDR3, taken from reference TRBV5-1 and TRBJ2-7): KAGVTQTPRYLIKTRGQQVTLSCSPISGHRSVSWYQQTPGQGLQFLFEYFSETQRNKGNFPGRFSGRQFSNSRSEMNVSTLELGDSALYLCASSTGPSLGSYEQYFGPGTRLTVT.

The V and J genes are TRBV29-1 and TRBJ2-2; D unresolved. Trimming removed 4 bases from V and 3 bases from J, with 6 bases in between. The germline V gene encodes CDR1 SQVTM and CDR2 ANQGSEA. The CDR3 spans 12 residues. CDR3 sequence: CSVVRDTGELFF. In nucleotides, the CDR3 is TGCAGCGTTGTAAGGGACACCGGGGAGCTGTTTTTT.

The rearrangement joins TRBV27 to TRBJ1-1; 8 nucleotides match TRBD1. The trim removed 2 bases at V and 0 bases at J, leaving 5 bases unmatched. CDR1 is MNHEY, CDR2 SMNVEV, per germline (reference sequence). There are 16 residues in the CDR3. CDR3 residues: CASSLGGTGMNTEAFF. The CDR3 DNA reads TGTGCCAGCAGTTTAGGTGGGACAGGTATGAACACTGAAGCTTTCTTT.

V usage is TRBV5-1 and J usage is TRBJ2-7, with D perhaps assigned TRBD1 or TRBD2 (5 bases each). This CDR3 region has 13 residues. From germline, CDR1 is SGHRS and CDR2 YFSETQ. V lost 2 bases and J lost 2, with 8 bases in between. DNA for the CDR3: TGCGCCAGCAGCTTCGGGACCGCCTACGAGCAGTACTTC. Residues: CASSFGTAYEQYF.

CDR3: CASSQVLTDSNTGELFF. CDR3 in DNA: TGTGCCAGCAGCCAAGTGCTAACAGACTCGAACACCGGGGAGCTGTTTTTT. The J gene is TRBJ2-2, the V gene TRBV4-2; D is unresolved. Trimming removed 1 base from V and 0 bases from J, with 12 bases in between. Germline lookup yields CDR1 LGHNA and CDR2 YNFKEQ. This CDR3 has 17 amino acids.

The chain carries TRBV7-9 and TRBJ1-1; D not certain. The ends were cut back, 5 bases at V and 4 bases at J, with 8 bases in the middle. The germline V gene has CDR1 SEHNR and CDR2 FQNEAQ (reference sequence). The CDR3 consists of 12 residues. CDR3 in amino acids: CASSATSTEAFF. CDR3 DNA: TGTGCCAGCAGCGCTACTTCCACTGAAGCTTTCTTT.

This chain connects TRBV10-1 to TRBJ2-7; 7 bases match TRBD2. The V gene's germline CDR1 is WNHNN and CDR2 SYGVQD (reference sequence). Trimming took 2 bases from V and 3 from J; bases not matched to a gene: 1. CDR3 length: 13 residues. The chain's CDR3 is CASSESGVYEQYF. DNA of the CDR3: TGCGCCAGCAGTGAGAGCGGGGTCTACGAGCAGTACTTC.

The chain combines TRBV27 with TRBJ2-4; 8 bases align to TRBD1. V trimming: 4 bases; J trimming: 7 bases; junction bases outside the gene matches: 6. The germline gives CDR1 MNHEY, CDR2 SMNVEV (reference sequence). The CDR3 consists of 14 residues. The CDR3 is CASSYRQGANIQYF. CDR3 DNA: TGTGCCAGCAGTTATCGGCAGGGGGCTAACATTCAGTACTTC.

The rearrangement links TRBV5-1 to TRBJ2-3; possibly TRBD2 for D (6 bases). Trimming took 7 bases from V and 2 from J, leaving 14 bases between them. Germline values: CDR1 SGHRS, CDR2 YFSETQ. The CDR3 sequence is 14 residues long. CDR3 coding DNA: TGCGCCAGCGGCGTAGGGGACTTCACAGATACGCAGTATTTT. Its translation is CASGVGDFTDTQYF.

This clone was observed a single time. The chain couples TRBV13 to TRBJ2-1, with unresolved D. The CDR3 has 18 residues. CDR1 and CDR2 (germline): PRHDT, FYEKMQ (reference sequence). V lost 1 base to trimming and J lost 0 bases, with 16 bases between them. CDR3 amino acids: CASSLALQAYSSYNEQFF. DNA for the CDR3: TGTGCCAGCAGCTTAGCTCTGCAGGCCTACAGCTCCTACAATGAGCAGTTCTTC.

A single count supports this clone. The chain combines TRBV5-1 with TRBJ2-7, with TRBD2 identical over 12 bases. The CDR3 loop spans 14 amino acids. After removal of 0 bases from V and 5 bases from J, the junction contained 0 bases not matched to a gene. The germline CDR1 and CDR2 sequences are SGHRS and YFSETQ. CDR3: CASSLGLAGDEQYF. Here the CDR3 DNA reads TGCGCCAGCAGCTTGGGACTAGCGGGAGACGAGCAGTACTTC.

This chain links TRBV9 with TRBJ2-3, with D perhaps matching TRBD1 or TRBD2 (6 bases each). Trimming took 3 bases from V and 1 from J, leaving 15 bases between them. The CDR3 contains 16 residues. Germline assignment: CDR1 SGDLS and CDR2 YYNGEE. The chain's CDR3 is CASSEQGSGRTDTQYF. For the CDR3, the DNA is TGTGCCAGCAGCGAACAGGGTAGCGGACGCACAGATACGCAGTATTTT. Together with reference TRBV9 and TRBJ2-3, the CDR3 gives the full variable domain: DSGVTQTPKHLITATGQRVTLRCSPRSGDLSVYWYQQSLDQGLQFLIQYYNGEERAKGNILERFSAQQFPDLHSELNLSSLELGDSALYFCASSEQGSGRTDTQYFGPGTRLTVL.

The rearrangement joins TRBV6-6 to TRBJ2-7; 12 nucleotides agree with TRBD2. This CDR3 region has 15 residues. Per the germline V gene, CDR1 is MNHNY and CDR2 is SVGAGI (reference sequence). V trimming: 9 bases; J trimming: 6 bases; junction bases outside the gene matches: 12. CDR3 sequence: CASTRGLAGKSEQYF. The CDR3 DNA reads as TGTGCCAGTACACGGGGACTAGCGGGTAAAAGCGAGCAGTACTTC.

This chain joins TRBV27 and TRBJ2-7; 10 bases align to TRBD2. Germline V gene data show CDR1 as MNHEY and CDR2 as SMNVEV (reference sequence). Germline trimming cut 8 bases from V and 9 bases from J; bases unmatched to any gene: 13. This CDR3 has 14 residues. CDR3 sequence reads: CASSAGGPRGGQYF. DNA of the CDR3: TGTGCCAGCTCAGCGGGAGGGCCTCGGGGGGGGCAGTACTTC.

This clone was observed a few times. The chain recombines TRBV5-4 with TRBJ1-2; D is undetermined. The V and J ends lost 4 bases and 8 bases respectively, with 9 bases between them. In germline, CDR1 is SGHNT, CDR2 YYREEE (reference sequence). The CDR3 has 11 amino acids. The CDR3 protein is CASSLNWGYTF. The DNA for the CDR3 is TGTGCCAGCAGCCTGAATTGGGGCTACACCTTC.